This T cell receptor (beta chain) was sequenced in a study of T cells in Graves' hyperthyroidism and ophthalmopathy. This CDR3 has 15 residues. Germline loops: CDR1 MNHEY, CDR2 SVGEGT. The V and J ends lost 2 bases and 1 base respectively, with 8 bases between them. RNA transcripts yielded amplified TCR beta CDR3 regions. Initially, a first-round RT-PCR of the TCR CDR3 employed the HTBI primer set. TCRdb fed the multiplex PCR reads into MiXCR, producing one record per CDR3 protein. The repertoire has around 620,000 distinct CDR3 sequences, 46% of them found once; the top ten carry about 20%. The sequence was collected from an adult woman with Graves' disease, either hyperthyroidism or ophthalmopathy (not recorded which). Sequencing used peripheral blood or thyroid tissue (not recorded which). V gene TRBV6-2 or TRBV6-3 combines with J gene TRBJ2-2; D is unclear. CDR3 residues: CASSYRDLNTGELFF. In DNA, the CDR3 is TGTGCCAGCAGTTACAGGGATTTGAACACCGGGGAGCTGTTTTTT.